This entry is about one T cell receptor beta chain. This CDR3 contains 15 residues. V was shortened by 0 bases and J by 5 bases, with 11 bases between the two germline ends. Germline V gene data show CDR1 as LGHNA and CDR2 as YNFKEQ. The sample comes from a study of blood T cell repertoires in COVID-19. Study as a whole: Nucleic acid was either cDNA or gDNA, and it came from T cells, B-cell-depleted T cells, or PBMCs.

Authors' data handling: Amplification of reference gene primers provided the estimated nucleated cell counts. Sequencing was performed with immunoSEQ multiplex PCR; in TCRdb, only in-frame clones are kept and a portion is missing. V and J calls and clone size are as listed in that table; D and trimming were resolved from the DNA. The table includes some 70,000 clones, 87% detected once. The rearrangement links TRBV4-2 to TRBJ1-5, with D perhaps TRBD1 (5 bases). Sample: peripheral blood. The receptor was isolated from a man aged 45-65 years with active COVID-19. The CDR3 reads CASSQEGQGDQPQHF. The DNA of the CDR3 is TGTGCCAGCAGCCAAGAAGGACAAGGGGATCAGCCCCAGCATTTT.